The clone carrying this T cell receptor beta chain showed up many times. Its matching antigen is unknown. The CDR3 loop spans 14 amino acids. Germline V gene data show CDR1 as SGHNT and CDR2 as YENEEA. The germline V and J ends were trimmed by 5 bases and 1 base, with 11 bases remaining between them. These data are taken from a study of T cells after yellow fever vaccination. Across the study: In the case of low-cell-number fractions, SMART-Seq v4 Ultra Low Input was used for preparation.

Study conclusions and caveats: The study found a weaker secondary response that peaked faster, day 5 versus 15. Abundant contaminating clonotypes from the bulk population could appear in FACS-sorted repertoires. Subsequent to the booster, the majority of primary-vaccination clones reappeared (approximately 95% CD4, approximately 90% CD8).

A single record per CDR3 protein comes from TCRdb applying MiXCR to the 5' RACE reads. The sample contains some 30,000 distinct CDR3 sequences, 4.4% of which appear only once. The V gene is TRBV11-3, the J gene TRBJ1-1; D unclear. This clonotype was sampled from a young man who received the YFV17D yellow fever vaccine. Sequenced here: CD8+ T cells sorted from PBMCs, sampled 5 days after the yellow fever booster vaccination. DNA of the CDR3: TGTGCCAGCAGCCCGTACGGACCGAACACTGAAGCTTTCTTT. Translation gives CASSPYGPNTEAFF.